This T cell receptor (beta chain) originates from a study of beta chain features in type 1 diabetes. Study conclusions and caveats: TCRB repertoires of naive, central memory and Treg cells appeared more similar among patients than among healthy donors. People with Type 1 diabetes carried modestly yet significantly shorter TCRB CDR3s in all four CD4+ subsets. Type 1 diabetes patients showed fewer insertions and more deletions at VDJ junctions.

In this sample, this clone turned up once. Its specificity is unknown. CDR1 and CDR2 from the germline V gene are SGHTA and FQGNSA. The CDR3 length is 15 residues. V lost 1 base, J lost 1 base, and 11 bases lay in between. Expressed TCRB transcripts were sequenced, since all the RNA that had been isolated was reverse transcribed. Profiling relied on immunoSEQ multiplex PCR, and the TCRdb table lists in-frame clones only, not all of them. This sample has 160,000 or so clones, with 11% found just once. The gene calls are TRBV7-2 and TRBJ2-7; the D is unclear. The origin of this receptor is a young man in good health. Sequencing was performed on central memory CD4+ T cells from blood. DNA for the CDR3: TGTGCCAGCAGCTTAGTACGTGGCTCATCCTACGAGCAGTACTTC. Translation gives CASSLVRGSSYEQYF.